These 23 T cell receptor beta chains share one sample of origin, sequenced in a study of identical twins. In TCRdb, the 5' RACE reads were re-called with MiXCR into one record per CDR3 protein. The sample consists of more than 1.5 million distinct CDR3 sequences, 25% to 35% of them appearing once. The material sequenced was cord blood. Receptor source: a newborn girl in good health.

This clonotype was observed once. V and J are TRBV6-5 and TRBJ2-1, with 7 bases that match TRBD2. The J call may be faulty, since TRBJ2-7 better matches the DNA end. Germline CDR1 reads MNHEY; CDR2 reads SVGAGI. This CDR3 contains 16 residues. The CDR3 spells CASSYSLGEGYNEQYF. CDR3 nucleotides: TGTGCCAGCAGTTACTCTCTGGGGGAGGGCTACAATGAGCAGTACTTC.

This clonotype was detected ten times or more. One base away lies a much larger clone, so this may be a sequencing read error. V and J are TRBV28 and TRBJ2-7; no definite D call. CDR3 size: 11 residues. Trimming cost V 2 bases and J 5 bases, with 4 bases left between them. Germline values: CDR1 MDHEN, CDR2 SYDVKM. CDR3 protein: CASSLNHEQYF. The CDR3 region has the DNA TGTGCCAGCAGTTTAAACCACGAGCAGTACTTC.

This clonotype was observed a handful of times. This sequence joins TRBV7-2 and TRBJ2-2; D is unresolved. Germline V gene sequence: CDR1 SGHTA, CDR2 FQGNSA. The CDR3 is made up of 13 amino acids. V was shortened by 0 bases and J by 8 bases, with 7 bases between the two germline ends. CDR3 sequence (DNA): TGTGCCAGCAGCTTAGCAGTTATAGGGGAGCTGTTTTTT. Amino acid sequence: CASSLAVIGELFF.

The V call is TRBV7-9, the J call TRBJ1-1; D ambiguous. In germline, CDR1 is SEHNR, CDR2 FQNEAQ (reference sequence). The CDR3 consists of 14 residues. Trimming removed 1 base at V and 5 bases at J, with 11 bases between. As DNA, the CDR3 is TGTGCCAGCAGCTTAGATGCGGGCCAAACTGAAGCTTTCTTT. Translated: CASSLDAGQTEAFF.

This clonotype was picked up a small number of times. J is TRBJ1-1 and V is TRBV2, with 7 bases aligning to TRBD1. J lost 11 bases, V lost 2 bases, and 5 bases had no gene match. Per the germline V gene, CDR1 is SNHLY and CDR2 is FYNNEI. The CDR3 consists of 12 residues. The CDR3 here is CASSERTGRAFF. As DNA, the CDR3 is TGTGCCAGCAGTGAAAGGACAGGCCGGGCTTTCTTT.

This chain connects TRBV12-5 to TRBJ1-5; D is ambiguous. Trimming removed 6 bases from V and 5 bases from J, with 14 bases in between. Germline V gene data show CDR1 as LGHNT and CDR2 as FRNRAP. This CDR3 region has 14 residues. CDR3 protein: CASGLLLTDQPQHF. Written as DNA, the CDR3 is TGTGCTAGTGGCCTCCTACTAACCGATCAGCCCCAGCATTTT.

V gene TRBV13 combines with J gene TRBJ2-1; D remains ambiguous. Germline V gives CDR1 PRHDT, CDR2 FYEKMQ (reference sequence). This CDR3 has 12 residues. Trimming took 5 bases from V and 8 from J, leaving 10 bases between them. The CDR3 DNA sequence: TGTGCCAGCAGCCAGATAGGCGATGAGCAGTTCTTC. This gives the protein CASSQIGDEQFF.

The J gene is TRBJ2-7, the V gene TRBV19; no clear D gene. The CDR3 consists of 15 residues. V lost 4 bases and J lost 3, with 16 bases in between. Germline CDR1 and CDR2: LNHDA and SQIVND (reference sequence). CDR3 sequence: CASSKVQENNYEQYF. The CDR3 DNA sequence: TGTGCCAGTAGTAAGGTGCAGGAGAATAACTACGAGCAGTACTTC.

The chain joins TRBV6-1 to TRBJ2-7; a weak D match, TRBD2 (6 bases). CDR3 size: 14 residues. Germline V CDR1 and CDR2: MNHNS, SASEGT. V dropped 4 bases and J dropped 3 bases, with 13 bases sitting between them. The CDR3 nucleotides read TGTGCCAGCAGTGGGGTTAGCGGCCGCTACGAGCAGTACTTC. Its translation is CASSGVSGRYEQYF.

DNA for the CDR3: TGTGCCTGGACTCGGGGCACAGATACGCAGTATTTT. Translating it yields CAWTRGTDTQYF. The rearrangement links TRBV30 to TRBJ2-3; D is unresolved. CDR1 is GTSNPN, CDR2 SVGIG, per germline (reference sequence). The V end was cut by 4 bases, the J end by 1 base, with 6 bases between. The CDR3 is made up of 12 amino acids. The full variable domain, in which reference TRBV30 and TRBJ2-3 provide the parts outside the CDR3, is SQTIHQWPATLVQPVGSPLSLECTVEGTSNPNLYWYRQAAGRGLQLLFYSVGIGQISSEVPQNLSASRPQDRQFILSSKKLLLSDSGFYLCAWTRGTDTQYFGPGTRLTVL.

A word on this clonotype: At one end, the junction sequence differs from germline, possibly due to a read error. The CDR3 nucleotides read TGTGCCAGCGGCTTTGGCAGGGAGTATGGCTACACCTTC. Protein: CASGFGREYGYTF. This sequence joins TRBV5-5 and TRBJ1-2; a weak D match, TRBD1 (5 bases). CDR3 size: 13 residues. CDR1 is SGHKS, CDR2 YYEKEE, per germline (reference sequence).

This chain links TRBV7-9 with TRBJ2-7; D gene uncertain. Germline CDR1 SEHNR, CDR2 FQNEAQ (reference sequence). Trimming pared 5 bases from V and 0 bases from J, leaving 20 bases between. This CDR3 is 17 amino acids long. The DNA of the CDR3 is TGTGCCAGCAGCCCCATAGGTCCTCGCAAATCCTCCTACGAGCAGTACTTC. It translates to CASSPIGPRKSSYEQYF.

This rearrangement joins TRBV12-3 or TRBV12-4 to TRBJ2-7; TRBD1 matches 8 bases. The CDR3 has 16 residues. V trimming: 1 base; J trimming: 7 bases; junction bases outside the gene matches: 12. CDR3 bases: TGTGCCAGCAGTTTAGAGAAGGGTACAGGGGGTGGTGAGCAGTACTTC. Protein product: CASSLEKGTGGGEQYF.

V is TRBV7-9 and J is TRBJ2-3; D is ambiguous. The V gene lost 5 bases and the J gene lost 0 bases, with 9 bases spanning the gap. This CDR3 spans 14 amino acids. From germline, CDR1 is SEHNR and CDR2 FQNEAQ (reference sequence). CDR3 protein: CASSKLASTDTQYF. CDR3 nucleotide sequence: TGTGCCAGCAGCAAGCTCGCAAGCACAGATACGCAGTATTTT.

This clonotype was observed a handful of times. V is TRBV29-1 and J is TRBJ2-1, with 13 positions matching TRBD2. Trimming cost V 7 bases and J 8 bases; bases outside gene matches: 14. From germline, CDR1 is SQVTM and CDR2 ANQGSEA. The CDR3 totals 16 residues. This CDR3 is CSAGTPGLAGNDEQFF. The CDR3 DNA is TGCAGCGCAGGTACTCCGGGACTAGCGGGAAATGATGAGCAGTTCTTC.

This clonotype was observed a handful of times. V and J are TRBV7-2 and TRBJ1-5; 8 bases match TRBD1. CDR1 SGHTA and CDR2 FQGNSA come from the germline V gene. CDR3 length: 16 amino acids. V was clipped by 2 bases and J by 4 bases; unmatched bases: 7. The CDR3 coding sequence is TGTGCCAGCAGCTTAAGTGGGCGGACAGGGAATCAGCCCCAGCATTTT. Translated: CASSLSGRTGNQPQHF.

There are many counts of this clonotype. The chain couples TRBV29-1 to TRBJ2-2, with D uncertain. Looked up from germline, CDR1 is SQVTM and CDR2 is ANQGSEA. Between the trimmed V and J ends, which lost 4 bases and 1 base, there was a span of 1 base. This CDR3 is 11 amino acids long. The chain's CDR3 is CSVGNTGELFF. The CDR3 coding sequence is TGCAGCGTTGGGAACACCGGGGAGCTGTTTTTT.

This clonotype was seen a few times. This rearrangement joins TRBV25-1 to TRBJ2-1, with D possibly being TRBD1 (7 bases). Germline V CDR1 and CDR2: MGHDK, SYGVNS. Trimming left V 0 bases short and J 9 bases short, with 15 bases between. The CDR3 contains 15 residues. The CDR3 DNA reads TGTGCCAGCAGTGAATATCCCCAGGGGGGAGGTGAGCAGTTCTTC. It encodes CASSEYPQGGGEQFF.

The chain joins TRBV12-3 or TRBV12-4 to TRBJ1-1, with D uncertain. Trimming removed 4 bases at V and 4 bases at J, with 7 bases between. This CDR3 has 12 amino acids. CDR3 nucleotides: TGTGCCAGCAGTTGGGCAGGCACTGAAGCTTTCTTT. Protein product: CASSWAGTEAFF.

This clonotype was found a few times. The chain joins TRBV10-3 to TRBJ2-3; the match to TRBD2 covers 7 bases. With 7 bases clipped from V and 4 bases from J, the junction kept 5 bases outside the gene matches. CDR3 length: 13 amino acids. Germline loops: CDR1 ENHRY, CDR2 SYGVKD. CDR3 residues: CAITSLASDTQYF. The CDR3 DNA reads TGTGCCATCACCTCACTAGCGTCAGATACGCAGTATTTT.

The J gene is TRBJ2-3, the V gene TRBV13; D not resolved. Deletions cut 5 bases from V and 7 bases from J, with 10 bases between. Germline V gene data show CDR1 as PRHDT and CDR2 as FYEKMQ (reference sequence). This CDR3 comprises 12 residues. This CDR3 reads CASSLLLNTQYF. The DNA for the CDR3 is TGTGCCAGCAGCCTCCTACTCAATACGCAGTATTTT.

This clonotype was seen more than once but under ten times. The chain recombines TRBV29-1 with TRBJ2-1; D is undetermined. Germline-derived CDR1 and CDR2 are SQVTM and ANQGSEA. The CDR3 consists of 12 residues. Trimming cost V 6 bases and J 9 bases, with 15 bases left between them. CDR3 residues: CSVASGVSEQFF. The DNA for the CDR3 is TGCAGCGTGGCCAGTGGGGTCTCTGAGCAGTTCTTC.

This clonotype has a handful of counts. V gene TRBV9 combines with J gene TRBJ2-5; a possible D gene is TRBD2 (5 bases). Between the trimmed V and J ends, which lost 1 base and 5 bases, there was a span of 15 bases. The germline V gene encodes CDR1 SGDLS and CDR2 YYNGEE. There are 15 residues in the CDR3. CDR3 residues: CASSVRSVRGETQYF. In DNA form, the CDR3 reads TGTGCCAGCAGCGTAAGAAGCGTCCGAGGGGAGACCCAGTACTTC.